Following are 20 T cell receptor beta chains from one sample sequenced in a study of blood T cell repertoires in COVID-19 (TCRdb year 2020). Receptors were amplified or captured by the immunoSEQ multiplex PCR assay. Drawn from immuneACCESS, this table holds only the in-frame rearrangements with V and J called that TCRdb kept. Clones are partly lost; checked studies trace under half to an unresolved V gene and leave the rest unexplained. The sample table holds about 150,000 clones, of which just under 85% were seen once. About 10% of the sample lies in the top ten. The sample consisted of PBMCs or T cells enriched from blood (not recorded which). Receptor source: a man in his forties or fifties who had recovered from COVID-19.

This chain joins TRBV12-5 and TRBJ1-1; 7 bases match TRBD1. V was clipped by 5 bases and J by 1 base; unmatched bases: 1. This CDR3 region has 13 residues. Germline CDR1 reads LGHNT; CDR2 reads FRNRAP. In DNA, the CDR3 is TGTGCTAGTGGTCGGACAGGGAACACTGAAGCTTTCTTT. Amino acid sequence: CASGRTGNTEAFF.

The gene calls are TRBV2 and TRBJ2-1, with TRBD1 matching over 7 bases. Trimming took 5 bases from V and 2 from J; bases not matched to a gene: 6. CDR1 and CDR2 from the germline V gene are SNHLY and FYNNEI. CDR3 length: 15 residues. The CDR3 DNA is TGTGCCAGCAGTCAGGGAAGGGGGCCCTACAATGAGCAGTTCTTC. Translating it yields CASSQGRGPYNEQFF. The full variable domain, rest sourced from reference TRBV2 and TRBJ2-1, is EPEVTQTPSHQVTQMGQEVILRCVPISNHLYFYWYRQILGQKVEFLVSFYNNEISEKSEIFDDQFSVERPDGSNFTLKIRSTKLEDSAMYFCASSQGRGPYNEQFFGPGTRLTVL.

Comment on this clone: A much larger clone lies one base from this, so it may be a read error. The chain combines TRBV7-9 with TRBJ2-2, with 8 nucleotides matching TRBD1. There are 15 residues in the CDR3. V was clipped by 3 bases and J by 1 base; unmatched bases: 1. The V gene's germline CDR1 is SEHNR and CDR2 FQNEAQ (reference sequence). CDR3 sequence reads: CASSFGTGNTGELFF. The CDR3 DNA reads TGTGCCAGCAGCTTCGGGACAGGGAACACCGGGGAGCTGTTTTTT.

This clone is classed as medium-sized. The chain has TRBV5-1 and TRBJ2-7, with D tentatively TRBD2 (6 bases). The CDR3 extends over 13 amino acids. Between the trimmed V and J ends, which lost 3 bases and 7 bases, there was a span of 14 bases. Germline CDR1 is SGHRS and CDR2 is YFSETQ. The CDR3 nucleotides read TGCGCCAGCAGCTCCCGACCGGAGGGGGAGCAGTACTTC. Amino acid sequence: CASSSRPEGEQYF.

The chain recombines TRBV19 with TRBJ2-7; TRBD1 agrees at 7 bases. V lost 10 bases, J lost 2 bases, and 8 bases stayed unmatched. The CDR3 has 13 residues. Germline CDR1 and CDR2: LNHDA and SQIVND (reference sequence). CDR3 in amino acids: CATRATGTYEQYF. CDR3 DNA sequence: TGTGCCACCAGAGCGACAGGGACCTACGAGCAGTACTTC.

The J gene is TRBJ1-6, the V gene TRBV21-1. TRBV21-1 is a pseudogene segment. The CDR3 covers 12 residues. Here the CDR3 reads CASSKGSPPLHF. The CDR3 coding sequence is TGTGCCAGCAGCAAAGGGAGCCCACCCCTCCACTTT.

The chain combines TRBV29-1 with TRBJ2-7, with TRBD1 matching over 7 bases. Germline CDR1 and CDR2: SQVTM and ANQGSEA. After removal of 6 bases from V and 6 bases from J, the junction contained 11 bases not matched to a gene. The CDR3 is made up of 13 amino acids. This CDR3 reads CSVTDRVASEQYF. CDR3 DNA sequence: TGCAGCGTAACCGACAGGGTTGCCTCCGAGCAGTACTTC.

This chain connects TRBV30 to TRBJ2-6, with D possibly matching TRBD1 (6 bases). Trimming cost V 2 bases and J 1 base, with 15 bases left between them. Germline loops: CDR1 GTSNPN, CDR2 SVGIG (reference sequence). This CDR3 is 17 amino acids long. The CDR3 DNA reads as TGTGCCTGGAGTTATCCCGGGACACCTTCTGGGGCCAACGTCCTGACTTTC. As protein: CAWSYPGTPSGANVLTF.

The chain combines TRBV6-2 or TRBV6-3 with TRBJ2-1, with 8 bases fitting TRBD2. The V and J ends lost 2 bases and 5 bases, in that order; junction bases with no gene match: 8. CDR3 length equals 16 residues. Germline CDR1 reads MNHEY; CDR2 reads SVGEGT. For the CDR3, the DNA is TGTGCCAGCAGTTACGGCATTGGACTAGCCGACAATGAGCAGTTCTTC. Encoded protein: CASSYGIGLADNEQFF.

The CDR3: CASGSGGIEEKLFF. The CDR3 DNA reads TGTGCCAGCGGAAGTGGAGGGATAGAAGAAAAACTGTTTTTT. The chain has TRBV11-1 and TRBJ1-4, with D hard to call. Trimming stripped 8 bases from V and 8 bases from J, with 18 bases between. The CDR3 spans 14 residues. From germline, CDR1 is SGHAT and CDR2 FQDESV (reference sequence).

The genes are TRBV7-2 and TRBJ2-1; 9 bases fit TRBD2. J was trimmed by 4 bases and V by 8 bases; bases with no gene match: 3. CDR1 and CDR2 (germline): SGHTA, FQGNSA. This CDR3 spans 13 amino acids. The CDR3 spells CASRRGGYNEQFF. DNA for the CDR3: TGTGCCAGCCGGCGGGGGGGATACAATGAGCAGTTCTTC.

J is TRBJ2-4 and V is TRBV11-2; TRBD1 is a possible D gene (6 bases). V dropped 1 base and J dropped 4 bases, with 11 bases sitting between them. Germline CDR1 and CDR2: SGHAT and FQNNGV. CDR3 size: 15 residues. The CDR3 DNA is TGTGCCAGCAGCTTAGTTCAGGACAGAAAAAACATTCAGTACTTC. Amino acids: CASSLVQDRKNIQYF.

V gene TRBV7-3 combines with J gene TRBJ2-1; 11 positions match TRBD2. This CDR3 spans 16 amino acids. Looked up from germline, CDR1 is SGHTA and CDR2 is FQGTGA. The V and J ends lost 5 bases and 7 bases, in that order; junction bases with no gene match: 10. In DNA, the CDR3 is TGTGCCAGCAGCCTGCTAACTAGCGGGGGAGGGAATGAGCAGTTCTTC. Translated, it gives CASSLLTSGGGNEQFF.

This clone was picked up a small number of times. The CDR3 DNA reads as TGCGCCAGCCGACCGGATCCCGACAGAAACACTGAAGCTTTCTTT. Translating gives CASRPDPDRNTEAFF. The chain couples TRBV5-1 to TRBJ1-1, with a possible D match to TRBD1 (5 bases). CDR3 length: 15 amino acids. Trimming removed 7 bases from V and 2 bases from J, with 18 bases in between. Germline V gene sequence: CDR1 SGHRS, CDR2 YFSETQ. Using reference TRBV5-1 and TRBJ1-1 for the parts outside the CDR3, the full variable domain is KAGVTQTPRYLIKTRGQQVTLSCSPISGHRSVSWYQQTPGQGLQFLFEYFSETQRNKGNFPGRFSGRQFSNSRSEMNVSTLELGDSALYLCASRPDPDRNTEAFFGQGTRLTVV.

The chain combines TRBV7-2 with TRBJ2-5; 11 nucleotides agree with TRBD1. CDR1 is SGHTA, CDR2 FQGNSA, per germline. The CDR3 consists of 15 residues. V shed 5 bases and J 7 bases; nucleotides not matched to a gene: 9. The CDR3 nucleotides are TGTGCCAGCAGCCTAACCGTGGGACAGGGGGTGACCCAGTACTTC. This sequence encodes CASSLTVGQGVTQYF.

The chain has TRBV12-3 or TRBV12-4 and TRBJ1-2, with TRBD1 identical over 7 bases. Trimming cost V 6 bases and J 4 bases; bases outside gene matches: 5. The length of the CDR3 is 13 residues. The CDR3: CASSKGTAYGYTF. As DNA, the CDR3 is TGTGCCAGCAGCAAGGGGACAGCCTATGGCTACACCTTC.

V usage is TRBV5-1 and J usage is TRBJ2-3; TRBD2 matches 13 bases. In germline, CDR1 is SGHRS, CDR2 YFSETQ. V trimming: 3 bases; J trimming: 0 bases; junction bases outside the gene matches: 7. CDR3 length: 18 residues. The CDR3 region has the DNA TGCGCCAGCAGCTATTGGACTAGCGGGGGCCCTAGCACAGATACGCAGTATTTT. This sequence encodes CASSYWTSGGPSTDTQYF.

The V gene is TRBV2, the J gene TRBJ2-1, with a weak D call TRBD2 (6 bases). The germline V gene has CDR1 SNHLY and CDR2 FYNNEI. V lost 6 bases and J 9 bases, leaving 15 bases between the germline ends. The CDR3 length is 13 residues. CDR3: CASSPFLATEQFF. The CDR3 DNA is TGTGCCAGCAGCCCCTTCCTAGCGACTGAGCAGTTCTTC.

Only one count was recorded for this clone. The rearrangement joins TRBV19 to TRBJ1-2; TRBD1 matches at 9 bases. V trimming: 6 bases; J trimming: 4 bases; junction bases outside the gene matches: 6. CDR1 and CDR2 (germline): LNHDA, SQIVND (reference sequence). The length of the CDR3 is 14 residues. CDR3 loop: CASRRTGGSYGYTF. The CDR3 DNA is TGTGCCAGTAGGAGAACAGGGGGCAGCTATGGCTACACCTTC.

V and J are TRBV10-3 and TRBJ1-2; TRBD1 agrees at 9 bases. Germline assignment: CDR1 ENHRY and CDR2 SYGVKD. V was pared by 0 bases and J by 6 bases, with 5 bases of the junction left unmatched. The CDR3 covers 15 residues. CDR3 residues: CAISESTGGVDGYTF. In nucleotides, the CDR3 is TGTGCCATCAGTGAGTCCACAGGGGGCGTCGATGGCTACACCTTC.